The T cell receptor (beta chain) described here comes from a study of PD-1 blockade in classical Hodgkin lymphoma. Broader study findings: Whereas CD4+ TCR diversity had risen significantly by C4D1, CD8+ TCR diversity had not. It was among complete responders that baseline diversity resembled that of newly diagnosed patients.

Following autologous stem cell transplantation, relapse occurred in every patient, and exposure to brentuximab vedotin varied. Best response was recorded as complete response, partial response or progressive disease. Some clones are missing from TCRdb's copy, which holds only in-frame ones; the method was immunoSEQ multiplex PCR. The data show nearly 60,000 clones, 75% to 95% seen once. The CDR3 length is 16 residues. Germline CDR1 reads SGHTA; CDR2 reads FQGNSA. V was cut by 1 base and J by 9 bases, with 21 bases left in between. Remarks on this clone: Its antigen is unidentified.

This clonotype was obtained from a human donor with classical Hodgkin lymphoma. The source was peripheral blood mononuclear cells (PBMCs), collected before the second cycle of nivolumab. The chain recombines TRBV7-2 with TRBJ1-1, with D tentatively TRBD1 (6 bases). The chain's CDR3 is CASSLVGIGGGRKAFF. The CDR3 coding sequence is TGTGCCAGCAGCTTAGTCGGAATCGGCGGGGGCCGCAAAGCTTTCTTT.